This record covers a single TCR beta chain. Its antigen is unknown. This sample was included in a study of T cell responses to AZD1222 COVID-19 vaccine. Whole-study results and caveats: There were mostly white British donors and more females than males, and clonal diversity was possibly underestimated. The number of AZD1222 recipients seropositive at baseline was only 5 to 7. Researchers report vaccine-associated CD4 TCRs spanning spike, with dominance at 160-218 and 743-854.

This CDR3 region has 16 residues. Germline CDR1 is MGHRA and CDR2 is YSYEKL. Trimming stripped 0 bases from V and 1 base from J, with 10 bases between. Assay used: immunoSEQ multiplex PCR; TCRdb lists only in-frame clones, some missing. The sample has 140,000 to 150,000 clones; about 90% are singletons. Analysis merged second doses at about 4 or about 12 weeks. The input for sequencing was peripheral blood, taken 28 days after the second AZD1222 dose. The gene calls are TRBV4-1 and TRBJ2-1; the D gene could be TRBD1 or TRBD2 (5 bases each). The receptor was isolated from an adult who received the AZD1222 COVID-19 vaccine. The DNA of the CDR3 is TGCGCCAGCAGCCAAGAAGAGGGGTCTTCCTACAATGAGCAGTTCTTC. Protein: CASSQEEGSSYNEQFF.